Listed below are T cell receptor beta chains from one sample, sequenced in a study of regulatory T cells in long-lasting Graves disease. TCRdb re-called the multiplex PCR reads through MiXCR, storing one row per CDR3 protein. This table holds roughly 500,000 distinct CDR3 sequences, roughly 14% found once. This sample was also put to use in a study of T cells in Graves' hyperthyroidism and ophthalmopathy.

Here the sequenced sample was peripheral blood mononuclear cells (PBMCs), taken at new diagnosis, from a patient treated with antithyroid drugs. These receptors were collected from a man aged 25-45 years with Graves disease. CDR3s include the opening cysteine and the closing phenylalanine or tryptophan. A D gene is named only where the DNA matches it firmly. Expanded clones are given a class, and other clones once, few, many or no size at all.

v_gene	abundance	d_gene	j_gene	len	CDR3nt	CDR3aa
TRBV19	many	TRBD1	TRBJ2-5	14	TGTGCCAGTAGTTTAGGGACAGGGGACGGGACCCAGTACTTC	CASSLGTGDGTQYF
TRBV12-5	many	.	TRBJ2-7	14	TGTGCTAGTGGTCCAGACTGGGTCCCCTACGAGCAGTACTTC	CASGPDWVPYEQYF
TRBV28	many	TRBD2	TRBJ2-3	16	TGTGCCACCAACCCCACCCTAGCGGACCTCACAGATACGCAGTATTTT	CATNPTLADLTDTQYF
TRBV30	many	.	TRBJ2-7	11	TGTGCCTGGAGCGATCCTAGCGAGCAGTACTTC	CAWSDPSEQYF
TRBV5-1	.	.	TRBJ2-5	11	TGCGCCAGCACGTTGGAGGGGACCCAGTACTTC	CASTLEGTQYF
TRBV20-1	few	.	TRBJ2-5	11	TGCAGTGGCTCGGGTGGCGAGACCCAGTACTTC	CSGSGGETQYF
TRBV6-2/TRBV6-3	.	TRBD1	TRBJ1-2	15	TGTGCCAGCAGTTTCGACCCGGACAGGGGGAATGGCTACACCTTC	CASSFDPDRGNGYTF
TRBV2	many	TRBD1	TRBJ2-6	15	TGTACTACAGGGGGTCCAAGCTCTGGGGCCAACGTCCTGACTTTC	CTTGGPSSGANVLTF
TRBV7-2	few	.	TRBJ2-3	12	TGTGCCAGCAGCTTAGATGGCGGTACGCAGTATTTT	CASSLDGGTQYF
TRBV4-1	few	TRBD1	TRBJ1-1	16	TGCGCCAGCAGCCCTCAGAGGACACAGGGGTCTCCTGAAGCTTTCTTT	CASSPQRTQGSPEAFF
TRBV10-1	many	TRBD2	TRBJ2-5	17	TGCGCCAGCAGTGAGTCGACCGGACTAGCGGGAGGGGAGACCCAGTACTTC	CASSESTGLAGGETQYF
TRBV5-1	few	.	TRBJ2-3	15	TGCGCCAGCAGCTTCATCGGAGCCACCACAGATACGCAGTATTTT	CASSFIGATTDTQYF
TRBV19	many	.	TRBJ1-1	17	TGTGCCAGCACCCGTAGCTTCGGGGGGACTCAGAACACTGAAGCTTTCTTT	CASTRSFGGTQNTEAFF
TRBV12-3/TRBV12-4	.	TRBD2	TRBJ2-1	18	TGTGCCAGCAGTCCCACCCTACTAGCGGGAGGGCCCGGCAATGAGCAGTTCTTC	CASSPTLLAGGPGNEQFF
TRBV12-3/TRBV12-4	many	.	TRBJ1-3	15	TGTGCCAGCAGTCGCGACATCCTCTCTGGAAACACCATATATTTT	CASSRDILSGNTIYF
TRBV14	.	TRBD2	TRBJ2-1	18	TGTGCCAGCAGCCAAGGGGGATTCTCAAGCGGGAGCTTCAGTGAGCAGTTCTTC	CASSQGGFSSGSFSEQFF
TRBV7-9	.	TRBD1	TRBJ2-3	16	TGTGCCAGCAGCTTATTAACAGGGGCGACCACAGATACGCAGTATTTT	CASSLLTGATTDTQYF
TRBV28	many	.	TRBJ1-1	12	TGTGCCAGCAGTGGCGGTGTCACTGAAGCTTTCTTT	CASSGGVTEAFF
TRBV11-2	many	.	TRBJ2-5	13	TGTGCCAGCAGCTTGACACCCCAAGAGACCCAGTACTTC	CASSLTPQETQYF
TRBV20-1	few	.	TRBJ2-3	13	TGCAGTGCTAGAGAGCCTGGCCCAGATACGCAGTATTTT	CSAREPGPDTQYF
TRBV12-3/TRBV12-4	many	.	TRBJ2-7	13	TGTGCCAGCATTGGGCAGTTCTCCTACGAGCAGTACTTC	CASIGQFSYEQYF
TRBV2	many	TRBD1	TRBJ2-7	16	TGTGCCAGCAGTGAAGAGGGGTCCGGGACAGCTGACGAGCAGTACTTC	CASSEEGSGTADEQYF
TRBV12-5	.	.	TRBJ2-6	16	TGTGCTAGTGGTTTGCCCCGACCTTCTGGGGCCAACGCCCTGACTTTC	CASGLPRPSGANALTF
TRBV11-2	many	TRBD1	TRBJ2-4	15	TGTGCCAGCACTCGAGGTGGACAGGGAAGTTCCATTCAGTACTTC	CASTRGGQGSSIQYF
TRBV7-9	many	TRBD1	TRBJ2-2	15	TGTGCCAGCAGCCCAATGAGGACAGGGGCCGGGGAGCTGTTTTTT	CASSPMRTGAGELFF
TRBV7-8	many	TRBD2	TRBJ2-7	17	TGTGCCAGCAGTATGACGATGTTAAGCGGGAGGGCCGGCGAGCAGTACTTC	CASSMTMLSGRAGEQYF
TRBV12-3/TRBV12-4	.	TRBD2	TRBJ2-1	15	TGTGCCAGCAGTTCCGGGACTAGCGAATACAATGAGCAGTTCTTC	CASSSGTSEYNEQFF
TRBV6-2/TRBV6-3	.	.	TRBJ2-5	14	TGTGCCAGCAGTATGTCGGGCGACTGGGAGACCCAGTACTTC	CASSMSGDWETQYF
TRBV19	many	TRBD1	TRBJ1-5	15	TGTGCCAGTAGTATATTTGGGACAGGCAATCAGCCCCAGCATTTT	CASSIFGTGNQPQHF
TRBV24-1	many	.	TRBJ2-1	13	TGTGCCACCGCTGGGGACACAAACAATGAGCAGTTCTTC	CATAGDTNNEQFF
TRBV20-1	many	.	TRBJ1-5	16	TGCAGTGCCAGGGACTCCATTTCAGGCTCGGATCAGCCCCAGCATTTT	CSARDSISGSDQPQHF
TRBV7-9	many	TRBD1	TRBJ2-1	16	TGTGCCAGCAGTAATTCTGGACAGGGGCACTACAATGAGCAGTTCTTC	CASSNSGQGHYNEQFF
TRBV18	many	TRBD1	TRBJ2-1	15	TGTGCCAGCTCACCGACCCGGGACAGGGCCAATGAGCAGTTCTTC	CASSPTRDRANEQFF
TRBV6-1	few	.	TRBJ1-4	17	TGTGCCAGCAGTCGAAGGGTCTGGACAGCTGAAAATGAAAAACTGTTTTTT	CASSRRVWTAENEKLFF
TRBV7-9	many	.	TRBJ2-3	16	TGTGCCATCCCCCCCACCGTGGGACTGGACACAGATACGCAGTATTTT	CAIPPTVGLDTDTQYF
TRBV12-3/TRBV12-4	many	.	TRBJ2-5	11	TGTGCCAGCAGTACGGCGGAGACCCAGTACTTC	CASSTAETQYF
TRBV11-2	.	.	TRBJ2-3	14	TGTGCCAGCAGCTTAGTGTCCGGGACTTATACGCAGTATTTT	CASSLVSGTYTQYF
TRBV10-3	many	.	TRBJ1-2	14	TGTGCCATCAGTGAGTCTACAGGGTACTATGGCTACACCTTC	CAISESTGYYGYTF
TRBV12-3/TRBV12-4	many	TRBD1	TRBJ2-6	18	TGTGCCAGCAGTTTAGCCAACCGGGACAGGGCTGGGGCCAACGTCCTGACTTTC	CASSLANRDRAGANVLTF
TRBV2	many	.	TRBJ1-1	12	TGTGCCAGCAGTGGGACAGACACTGAAGCTTTCTTT	CASSGTDTEAFF
TRBV7-9	.	.	TRBJ2-3	16	TGTGCCAGCAGCTTTAGACCCCCCTACTCCACAGATACGCAGTATTTT	CASSFRPPYSTDTQYF
TRBV12-3/TRBV12-4	many	.	TRBJ2-3	17	TGTGCCAGCAGTTTCCCCTTAGGTAGCGCGAGCACAGATACGCAGTATTTT	CASSFPLGSASTDTQYF
TRBV5-6	many	.	TRBJ1-1	13	TGTGCCAGCAGCCGGAACTTGAACACTGAAGCTTTCTTT	CASSRNLNTEAFF
TRBV4-1	.	.	TRBJ2-7	14	TGCGCCAGCAGCCAAGGCCCGTCGGGGAACGAGCAGTACTTC	CASSQGPSGNEQYF
TRBV19	few	TRBD1	TRBJ2-5	15	TGTGCCAGTAACTGGGGACAGGGAGGACTAGAGACCCAGTACTTC	CASNWGQGGLETQYF
TRBV5-6	.	TRBD2	TRBJ2-1	15	TGTGCCAGCATACCTAGCGGACATTACTACAATGAGCAGTTCTTC	CASIPSGHYYNEQFF
TRBV7-2	.	TRBD2	TRBJ2-3	16	TGTGCCAGCAGCTTACAGCTAGCGGGGGCCACAGATACGCAGTATTTT	CASSLQLAGATDTQYF
TRBV29-1	many	.	TRBJ2-4	12	TGCAGCGCCGCGAGGGGGACGGACATTCAGTACTTC	CSAARGTDIQYF
TRBV28	few	.	TRBJ2-7	15	TGTGCCAGCACCCCCGGGGCGGGGCCCTCCTACGAGCAGTACTTC	CASTPGAGPSYEQYF
TRBV20-1	.	.	TRBJ1-6	12	TGCAGTGGAGCAGGGAATAATTCACCCCTCCACTTT	CSGAGNNSPLHF
TRBV7-9	.	.	TRBJ2-7	14	TGTGCCAGCAGCTTCGAAATGGTTCCCTACGAGCAGTACTTC	CASSFEMVPYEQYF
TRBV5-1	many	TRBD1	TRBJ1-2	15	TGCGCCAGCAGCTCGGACAGGCGTACTAACTATGGCTACACCTTC	CASSSDRRTNYGYTF
TRBV7-8	.	.	TRBJ1-5	15	TGTGCCAGCAGCTCCGGACAAGTGGTCAATCAGCCCCAGCATTTT	CASSSGQVVNQPQHF
TRBV29-1	.	TRBD1	TRBJ1-1	11	TGCAGCGTAGACAGGGGTAGGGTGGCTTTCTTT	CSVDRGRVAFF
TRBV6-1	few	.	TRBJ2-3	13	TGTGCCAGCCACTCGGAGGGCACAGATACGCAGTATTTT	CASHSEGTDTQYF
TRBV3-1	many	TRBD1	TRBJ2-7	14	TGTGCCAGCAGCCCAGGGGGTAACTCCTACGAGCAGTACTTC	CASSPGGNSYEQYF
TRBV20-1	.	TRBD2	TRBJ2-1	19	TGCAGTGCTAGAGATCAGGGACTAGCGGCCCCCAACTATTACAATGAGCAGTTCTTC	CSARDQGLAAPNYYNEQFF
TRBV20-1	many	.	TRBJ2-2	13	TGCAGTGCCGACAGGGAGGGCACCGGGGAGCTGTTTTTT	CSADREGTGELFF
TRBV7-9	few	.	TRBJ1-3	16	TGTGCCAGCATCCTCACAAGACTCGCCTCTGGAAACACCATATATTTT	CASILTRLASGNTIYF